Reported below is one T cell receptor beta chain. The data derive from a study of glioma-infiltrating T cells after dendritic cell vaccination. Looking at the study overall: Treatment, given 2003 to 2012, was autologous tumor lysate-pulsed dendritic cell vaccination.

Some clones are missing from TCRdb's copy, which holds only in-frame ones; the method was immunoSEQ multiplex PCR. The sample lists some 70,000 clones; around 81% were seen once. J gave up 7 bases and V 5 bases, and 4 bases lay outside the gene matches. The length of the CDR3 is 13 residues. The germline CDR1 and CDR2 sequences are KGHSY and FQNENV. Isocitrate dehydrogenase mutation was absent in all glioblastoma patients. Sequences were derived from blood, sampled before dendritic cell vaccination. The source of this sequence is a human donor with glioblastoma. The rearrangement uses TRBV16 and TRBJ1-5; 8 nucleotides match TRBD1. Written as DNA, the CDR3 is TGTGCCAGCAGCTGGACAGGGAACCAGCCCCAGCATTTT. Encoded protein: CASSWTGNQPQHF. Combining the CDR3 with reference TRBV16 and TRBJ1-5 gives the whole variable domain GEEVAQTPKHLVRGEGQKAKLYCAPIKGHSYVFWYQQVLKNEFKFLISFQNENVFDETGMPKERFSAKCLPNSPCSLEIQATKLEDSAVYFCASSWTGNQPQHFGDGTRLSIL.